This entry is about one T cell receptor beta chain. Many counts were recorded for this clonotype. Which antigen it targets is not known. The record has no base qualities; no much larger clone is one base away. The CDR3 has 14 amino acids, counting the end cysteine and phenylalanine. The only DNA kept is the CDR3, 42 bases in frame from the first base. Trimming removed 2 bases from V and 5 bases from J, leaving 10 bases between the germline ends. Based on the germline V gene, the CDR1 and CDR2 sequences are MNHEY and SVGAGI. The time point label for this specimen denotes: day 60 (about 2 months) after transplantation. The treatment or condition label for this specimen denotes: allogeneic hematopoietic cell transplantation with graft depleted of TCRalphabeta T cells and CD19 B cells. TCRalphabeta/CD19-depleted allogeneic hematopoietic cell grafts were given to the transplant recipients, all of whom were children.

The library was generated by PCR. The listed sequencing device is Illumina HiSeq 2500. To normalize quantification of the TCRbeta repertoire, the TCR libraries were built with molecular barcoding that relied on unique molecular identifiers. TCRdb reprocessing: public reads trimmed at Q25 with fastp, clones called with MiXCR, in-frame beta chains kept. Entries that share a CDR3 protein sequence are merged under the most common genes and DNA. The sample table shows about 32,000 distinct CDR3 sequences, and under 7.5% are seen once. Together, the top ten hold roughly 27% of the sample. This record comes from a study of T-cell reconstitution after alpha-beta-depleted transplantation in children (dated by TCRdb to 2016 to 2017). For the study in its entirety: T-cell immune reconstitution after TCRalphabeta/CD19-depleted allogeneic hematopoietic cell transplantation in children was quantitatively tracked in the study by means of TCR repertoire profiling.

Overall study outcomes, separate from this receptor: Hyperexpanded clone frequencies declined over subsequent months; after one year, T-cell counts and TCRbeta diversity were mostly attributed to newly produced T cells. In some patients, high TCRbeta diversity at day 60 was attributed to recipient T cells and intrathymic progenitors that had survived conditioning. Apparently early alphabetaT-cell count recovery about two months after transplant reportedly relied on only several hundred rapidly expanded clones derived from non-depleted graft cells.

The starting material was peripheral blood, obtained 60 days after TCRalphabeta/CD19-depleted stem cell transplant. The clonotype was recovered from a child younger than two who had a stem cell transplant for acute myeloid leukemia, so the T cells may come from the graft donor. The V and J segments used are TRBV6-5 and TRBJ2-1; perhaps TRBD2 is the D gene, with 5 bases matching. The CDR3 protein sequence reads: CASSYARVDNEQFF. The sequenced DNA: TGTGCCAGCAGTTACGCGCGGGTTGACAATGAGCAGTTCTTC.